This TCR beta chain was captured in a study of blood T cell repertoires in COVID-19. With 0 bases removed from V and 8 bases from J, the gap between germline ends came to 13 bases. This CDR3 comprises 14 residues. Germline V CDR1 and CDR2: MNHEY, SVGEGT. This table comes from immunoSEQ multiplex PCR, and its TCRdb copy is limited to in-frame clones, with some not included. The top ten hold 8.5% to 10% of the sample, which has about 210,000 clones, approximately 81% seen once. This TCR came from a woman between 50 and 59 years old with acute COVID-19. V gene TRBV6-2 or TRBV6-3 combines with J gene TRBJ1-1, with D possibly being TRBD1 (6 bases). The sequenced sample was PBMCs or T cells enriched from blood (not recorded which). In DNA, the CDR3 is TGTGCCAGCAGTTACTCCAGACAGGCGGGCGAAGCTTTCTTT. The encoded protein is CASSYSRQAGEAFF.